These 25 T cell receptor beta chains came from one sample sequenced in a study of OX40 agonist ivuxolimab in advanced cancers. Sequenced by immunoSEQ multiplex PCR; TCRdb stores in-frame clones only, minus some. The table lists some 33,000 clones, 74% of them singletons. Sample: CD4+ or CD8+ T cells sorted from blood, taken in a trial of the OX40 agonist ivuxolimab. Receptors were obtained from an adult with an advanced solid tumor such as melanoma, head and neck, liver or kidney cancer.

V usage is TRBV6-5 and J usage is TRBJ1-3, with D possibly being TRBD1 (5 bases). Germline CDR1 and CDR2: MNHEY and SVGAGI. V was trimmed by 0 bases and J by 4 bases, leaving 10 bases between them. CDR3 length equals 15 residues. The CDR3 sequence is CASSYSPGRGNTIYF. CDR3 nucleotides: TGTGCCAGCAGTTACTCCCCAGGGCGAGGAAACACCATATATTTT.

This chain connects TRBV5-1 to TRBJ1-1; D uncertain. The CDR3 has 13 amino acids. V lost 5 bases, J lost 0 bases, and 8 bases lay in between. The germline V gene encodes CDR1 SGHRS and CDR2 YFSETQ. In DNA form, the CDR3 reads TGCGCCAGCAGAGGTATCATGAACACTGAAGCTTTCTTT. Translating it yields CASRGIMNTEAFF.

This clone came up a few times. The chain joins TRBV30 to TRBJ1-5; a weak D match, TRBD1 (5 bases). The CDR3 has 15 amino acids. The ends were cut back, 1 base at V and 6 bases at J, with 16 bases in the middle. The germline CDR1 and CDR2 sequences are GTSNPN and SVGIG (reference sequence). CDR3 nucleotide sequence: TGTGCCTGGAGTGCGCAATCCGTAAGGGGTCAGCCCCAGCATTTT. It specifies CAWSAQSVRGQPQHF.

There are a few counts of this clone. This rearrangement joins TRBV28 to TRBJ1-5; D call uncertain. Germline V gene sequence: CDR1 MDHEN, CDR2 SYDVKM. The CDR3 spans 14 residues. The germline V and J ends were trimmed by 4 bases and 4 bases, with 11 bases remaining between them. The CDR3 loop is CASSSSALNQPQHF. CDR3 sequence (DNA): TGTGCCAGCAGTTCCTCAGCCTTGAATCAGCCCCAGCATTTT.

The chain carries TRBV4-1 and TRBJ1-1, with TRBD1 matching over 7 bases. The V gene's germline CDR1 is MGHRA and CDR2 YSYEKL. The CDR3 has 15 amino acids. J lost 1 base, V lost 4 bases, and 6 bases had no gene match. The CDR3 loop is CASSLRGQPNTEAFF. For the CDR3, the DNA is TGCGCCAGCAGCCTCCGGGGACAGCCGAACACTGAAGCTTTCTTT.

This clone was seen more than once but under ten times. The CDR3 DNA reads as TGTGCCTGGAGTGTCGGCAGGGGGTCCACTGAAGCTTTCTTT. Translating it yields CAWSVGRGSTEAFF. The rearrangement joins TRBV30 to TRBJ1-1, with 7 bases matching TRBD1. Germline lookup yields CDR1 GTSNPN and CDR2 SVGIG (reference sequence). The CDR3 contains 14 residues. V trimming: 0 bases; J trimming: 4 bases; junction bases outside the gene matches: 5.

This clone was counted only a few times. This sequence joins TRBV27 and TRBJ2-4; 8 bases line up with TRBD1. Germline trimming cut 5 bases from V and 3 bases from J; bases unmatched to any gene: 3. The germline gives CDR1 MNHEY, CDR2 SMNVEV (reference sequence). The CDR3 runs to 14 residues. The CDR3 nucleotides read TGTGCCAGCAGTCAGGGGACAGGCAAAAACATTCAGTACTTC. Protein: CASSQGTGKNIQYF.

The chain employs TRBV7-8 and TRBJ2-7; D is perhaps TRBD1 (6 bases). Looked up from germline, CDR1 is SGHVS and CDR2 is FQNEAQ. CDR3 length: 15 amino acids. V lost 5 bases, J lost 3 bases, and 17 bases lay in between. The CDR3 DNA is TGTGCCAGCAGCAAAGCCCCAACAGGGAACTACGAGCAGTACTTC. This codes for CASSKAPTGNYEQYF.

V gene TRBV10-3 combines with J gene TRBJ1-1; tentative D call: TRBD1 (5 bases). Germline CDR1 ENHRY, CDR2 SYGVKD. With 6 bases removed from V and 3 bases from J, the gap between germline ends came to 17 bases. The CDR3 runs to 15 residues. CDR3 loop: CAIRPLGGEDTEAFF. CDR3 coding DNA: TGTGCCATCAGGCCCTTAGGAGGGGAGGACACTGAAGCTTTCTTT.

CDR3 region: CASSRAGGPRNEQFF. The CDR3 coding sequence is TGTGCCAGCAGCAGAGCGGGGGGGCCGAGGAATGAGCAGTTCTTC. This chain links TRBV6-6 with TRBJ2-1; 10 bases are shared with TRBD2. The CDR3 is 15 amino acids. The ends lost 6 bases at V and 7 bases at J; junction bases unmatched: 9. The germline V gene has CDR1 MNHNY and CDR2 SVGAGI (reference sequence).

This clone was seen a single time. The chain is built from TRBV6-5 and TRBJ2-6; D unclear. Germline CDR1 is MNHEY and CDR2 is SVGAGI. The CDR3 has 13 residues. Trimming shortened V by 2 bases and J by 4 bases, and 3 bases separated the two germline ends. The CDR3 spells CASSYPGANVLTF. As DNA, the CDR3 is TGTGCCAGCAGTTACCCCGGGGCCAACGTCCTGACTTTC.

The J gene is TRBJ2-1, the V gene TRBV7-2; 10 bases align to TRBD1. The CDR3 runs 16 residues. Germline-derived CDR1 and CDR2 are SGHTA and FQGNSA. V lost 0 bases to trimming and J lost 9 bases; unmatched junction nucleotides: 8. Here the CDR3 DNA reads TGTGCCAGCAGCTTAGCCGGGACAGGGGTCAGGGGTGAGCAGTTCTTC. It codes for CASSLAGTGVRGEQFF.

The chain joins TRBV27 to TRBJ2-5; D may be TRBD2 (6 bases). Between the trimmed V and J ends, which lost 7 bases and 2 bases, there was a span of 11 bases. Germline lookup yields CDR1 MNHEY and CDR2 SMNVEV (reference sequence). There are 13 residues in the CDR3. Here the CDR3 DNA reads TGTGCCAGCAAGGCGGGGTTTCAAGAGACCCAGTACTTC. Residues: CASKAGFQETQYF.

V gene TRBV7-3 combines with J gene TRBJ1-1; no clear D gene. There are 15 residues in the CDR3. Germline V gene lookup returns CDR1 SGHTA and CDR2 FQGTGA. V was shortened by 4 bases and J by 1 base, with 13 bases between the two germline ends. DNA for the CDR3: TGTGCCAGCAGCTCCCCCGGTAGCCCGAACACTGAAGCTTTCTTT. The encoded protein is CASSSPGSPNTEAFF. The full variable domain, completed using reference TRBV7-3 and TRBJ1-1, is GAGVSQTPSNKVTEKGKYVELRCDPISGHTALYWYRQSLGQGPEFLIYFQGTGAADDSGLPNDRFFAVRPEGSVSTLKIQRTERGDSAVYLCASSSPGSPNTEAFFGQGTRLTVV.

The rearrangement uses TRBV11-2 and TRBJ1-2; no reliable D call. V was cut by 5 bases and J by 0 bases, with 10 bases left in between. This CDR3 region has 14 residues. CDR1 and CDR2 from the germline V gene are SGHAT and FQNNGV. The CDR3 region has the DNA TGTGCCAGCAGCGGCCAACGGCCTAACTATGGCTACACCTTC. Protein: CASSGQRPNYGYTF.

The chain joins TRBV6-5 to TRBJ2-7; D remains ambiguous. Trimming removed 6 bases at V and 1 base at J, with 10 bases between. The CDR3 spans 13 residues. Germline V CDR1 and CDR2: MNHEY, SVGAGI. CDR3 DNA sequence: TGTGCCAGCAGGGACGGTCAGTCCTACGAGCAGTACGTC. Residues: CASRDGQSYEQYV.

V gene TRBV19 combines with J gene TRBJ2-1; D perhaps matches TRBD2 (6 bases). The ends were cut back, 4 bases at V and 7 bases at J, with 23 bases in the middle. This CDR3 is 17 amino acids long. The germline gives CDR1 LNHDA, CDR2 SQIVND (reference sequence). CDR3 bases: TGTGCCAGTAGTAGCAAGGGGCCGGGCATCGGGGGAAATGAGCAGTTCTTC. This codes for CASSSKGPGIGGNEQFF.

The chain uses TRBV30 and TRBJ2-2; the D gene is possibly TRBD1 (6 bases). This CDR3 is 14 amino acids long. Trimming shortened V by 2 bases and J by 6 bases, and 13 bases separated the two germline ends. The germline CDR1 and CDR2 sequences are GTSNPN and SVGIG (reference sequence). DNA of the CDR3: TGTGCCTGGAGTTTTGGGACATTTTCCGGGGAGCTGTTTTTT. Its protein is CAWSFGTFSGELFF.

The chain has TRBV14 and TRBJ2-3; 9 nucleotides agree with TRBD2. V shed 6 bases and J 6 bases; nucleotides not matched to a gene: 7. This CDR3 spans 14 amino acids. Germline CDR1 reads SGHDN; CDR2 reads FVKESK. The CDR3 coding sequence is TGTGCCAGCAGGCGGCGGGGGGGCCGCGATACGCAGTATTTT. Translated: CASRRRGGRDTQYF.

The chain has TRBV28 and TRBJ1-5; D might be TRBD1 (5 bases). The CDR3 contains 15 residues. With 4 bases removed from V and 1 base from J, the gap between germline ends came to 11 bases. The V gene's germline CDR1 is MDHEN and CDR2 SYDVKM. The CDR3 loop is CASSSDEGSNQPQHF. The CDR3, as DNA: TGTGCCAGCAGTTCCGACGAGGGGAGCAATCAGCCCCAGCATTTT.

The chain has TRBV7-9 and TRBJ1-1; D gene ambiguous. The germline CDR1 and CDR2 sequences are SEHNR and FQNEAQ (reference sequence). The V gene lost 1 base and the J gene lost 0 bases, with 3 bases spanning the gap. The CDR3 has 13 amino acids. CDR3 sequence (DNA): TGTGCCAGCAGCTTAGATATGAACACTGAAGCTTTCTTT. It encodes CASSLDMNTEAFF.

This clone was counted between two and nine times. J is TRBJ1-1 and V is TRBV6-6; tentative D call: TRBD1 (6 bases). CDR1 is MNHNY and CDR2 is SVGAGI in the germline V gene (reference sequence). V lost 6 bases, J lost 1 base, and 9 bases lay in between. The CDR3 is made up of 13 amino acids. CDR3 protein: CASRRGGNTEAFF. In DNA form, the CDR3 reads TGTGCCAGCAGACGAGGGGGGAACACTGAAGCTTTCTTT.

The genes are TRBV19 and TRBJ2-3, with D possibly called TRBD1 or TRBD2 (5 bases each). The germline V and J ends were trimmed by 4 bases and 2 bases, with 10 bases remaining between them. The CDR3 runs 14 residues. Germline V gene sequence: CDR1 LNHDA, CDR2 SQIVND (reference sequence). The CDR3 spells CASSRGKLTDTQYF. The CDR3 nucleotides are TGTGCCAGTAGTAGGGGGAAACTCACAGATACGCAGTATTTT.

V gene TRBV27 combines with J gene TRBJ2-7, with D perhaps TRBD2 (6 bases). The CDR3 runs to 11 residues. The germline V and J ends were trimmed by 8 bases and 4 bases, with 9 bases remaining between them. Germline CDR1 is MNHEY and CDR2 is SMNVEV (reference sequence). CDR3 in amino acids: CASGLLYEQYF. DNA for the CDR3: TGTGCCAGCGGACTACTTTACGAGCAGTACTTC.

CDR3 loop: CASSLQGTSGGLSYEQYF. The CDR3 DNA reads as TGTGCCAGCAGCCTCCAGGGGACTAGCGGGGGCCTCTCCTACGAGCAGTACTTC. The genes are TRBV7-2 and TRBJ2-7, with 14 bases matching TRBD2. This CDR3 contains 18 residues. The J segment lost 0 bases and the V segment lost 5 bases, leaving 9 bases of the junction unmatched. Germline CDR1 SGHTA, CDR2 FQGNSA.